Described below is a single TCR beta chain sequence and its context. What it binds is not known. CDR1 is SNHLY, CDR2 FYNNEI, per germline. The CDR3 consists of 13 residues. J lost 8 bases, V lost 6 bases, and 5 bases had no gene match. These data come from a study of T-cell memory formation after mild COVID-19. Looking at the study overall: Most TCR clusters belonged to a single donor. Findings and limits, study-wide: Later expanders leaned CD4+, whereas clones that contracted between day 15 and 85 were balanced CD4/CD8.

From the 5' RACE reads, TCRdb called clonotypes with MiXCR, one entry per CDR3 protein. The sample contains more than 300,000 distinct CDR3 sequences, more than 20% of which appear only once. The sequenced material came from PBMCs or a T cell subset sorted from them (not recorded which). The chain combines TRBV2 with TRBJ1-2; 11 positions agree with TRBD1. This TCR derives from a man aged 18 to 35 who had mild COVID-19 (a few samples of this study predate the infection). Cell type and time point are not known. The CDR3 DNA is TGTGCCAGCAGCATGGACAGGGGGCGAGGCTACACCTTC. This gives the protein CASSMDRGRGYTF.